These 19 T cell receptor beta chains were all obtained from the same sample, sequenced in a study of CD8 T cells in ankylosing spondylitis. Each CDR3 protein is one row after TCRdb ran MiXCR on the 5' RACE reads. The repertoire holds about 180,000 distinct CDR3 sequences, with approximately 10% as singletons. The sequenced sample consisted of blood, either unsorted or a sorted T cell fraction (not recorded which). Receptors were obtained from a female donor with ankylosing spondylitis or in good health (not recorded which).

This clonotype was observed a handful of times. This rearrangement joins TRBV7-8 to TRBJ1-2; D unclear. The germline V and J ends were trimmed by 2 bases and 0 bases, with 4 bases remaining between them. The CDR3 sequence is 13 residues long. CDR1 and CDR2 from the germline V gene are SGHVS and FQNEAQ. This CDR3 reads CASSLLANYGYTF. DNA of the CDR3: TGTGCCAGCAGCTTACTAGCTAACTATGGCTACACCTTC.

This clonotype was observed at least ten times. The chain joins TRBV7-9 to TRBJ2-1; no reliable D call. V was pared by 0 bases and J by 10 bases, with 7 bases between. The CDR3 runs to 12 residues. Germline V gene data show CDR1 as SEHNR and CDR2 as FQNEAQ (reference sequence). The CDR3 DNA reads TGTGCCAGCAGCTTAGCGGTAAGAGAGCAGTTCTTC. Translated: CASSLAVREQFF.

Only a few counts were recorded for this clonotype. This CDR3 is CASSPPGLAIDTQYF. CDR3 bases: TGTGCCAGCAGCCCACCGGGACTAGCGATAGATACGCAGTATTTT. This chain joins TRBV7-9 and TRBJ2-3, with TRBD2 identical over 10 bases. The J segment lost 5 bases and the V segment lost 5 bases, leaving 7 bases of the junction unmatched. CDR3 length: 15 amino acids. Germline CDR1 and CDR2: SEHNR and FQNEAQ (reference sequence).

This clonotype was counted only a few times. V usage is TRBV28 and J usage is TRBJ1-4; 10 bases agree with TRBD1. CDR1 and CDR2 (germline): MDHEN, SYDVKM. The CDR3 loop spans 15 amino acids. V shed 11 bases and J 6 bases; nucleotides not matched to a gene: 12. The CDR3 sequence is CASGGLDRGHEKLFF. The CDR3 DNA reads TGTGCCTCTGGGGGCCTCGACAGGGGGCATGAAAAACTGTTTTTT. Full variable domain (rest looked up from reference TRBV28 and TRBJ1-4): DVKVTQSSRYLVKRTGEKVFLECVQDMDHENMFWYRQDPGLGLRLIYFSYDVKMKEKGDIPEGYSVSREKKERFSLILESASTNQTSMYLCASGGLDRGHEKLFFGSGTQLSVL.

This clonotype was counted only a few times. The rearrangement links TRBV6-2 or TRBV6-3 to TRBJ2-7; 9 bases map to TRBD2. The CDR3 covers 14 residues. Losses at the gene ends were 8 bases for V and 1 base for J; bases not matched to a gene: 6. Germline V CDR1 and CDR2: MNHEY, SVGEGT. DNA of the CDR3: TGTGCCAGCTACGGGACTAGCTCTTCCTACGAGCAGTACTTC. This codes for CASYGTSSSYEQYF.

This clonotype has just a few counts. The chain carries TRBV10-3 and TRBJ2-1, with D possibly called TRBD1 or TRBD2 (7 bases each). CDR3 length: 17 residues. Germline CDR1 is ENHRY and CDR2 is SYGVKD. V was clipped by 10 bases and J by 5 bases, with 27 bases between them. The DNA for the CDR3 is TGTGCCACGGATGACAGGGATATGCGGGAGAATCACAATGAGCAGTTCTTC. Protein sequence: CATDDRDMRENHNEQFF.

This clonotype has a handful of counts. V and J are TRBV7-9 and TRBJ1-6; D remains unclear. The length of the CDR3 is 12 residues. Germline V lookup: CDR1 SEHNR, CDR2 FQNEAQ (reference sequence). Trimming removed 5 bases at V and 9 bases at J, with 8 bases between. In DNA form, the CDR3 reads TGTGCCAGCAGCCCCGGTGGTTCACCCCTCCACTTT. It encodes CASSPGGSPLHF.

The rearrangement links TRBV9 to TRBJ2-7; tentatively, D is TRBD2 (5 bases). The CDR3 extends over 14 amino acids. The germline V and J ends were trimmed by 3 bases and 0 bases, with 10 bases remaining between them. CDR1 SGDLS and CDR2 YYNGEE come from the germline V gene. The CDR3 protein is CASSAGLRSYEQYF. The DNA of the CDR3 is TGTGCCAGCAGCGCCGGACTCCGCTCCTACGAGCAGTACTTC.

This clonotype was detected ten times or more. The chain joins TRBV10-3 to TRBJ2-7, with 7 bases that match TRBD2. This CDR3 has 12 residues. Germline V gene lookup returns CDR1 ENHRY and CDR2 SYGVKD. Losses at the gene ends were 11 bases for V and 5 bases for J; bases not matched to a gene: 9. The CDR3 coding sequence is TGTGCCTGTGGCGGGAGCGGAAACGAGCAGTACTTC. Amino acids: CACGGSGNEQYF.

This rearrangement joins TRBV10-3 to TRBJ2-1; D call uncertain. Germline V gene data show CDR1 as ENHRY and CDR2 as SYGVKD. The CDR3 totals 12 residues. The V end was cut by 3 bases, the J end by 6 bases, with 6 bases between. The CDR3 loop is CAISESGNEQFF. The CDR3 nucleotides read TGTGCCATCAGTGAATCAGGCAATGAGCAGTTCTTC.

This clonotype was counted a few times. The rearrangement uses TRBV4-3 and TRBJ2-3; 10 positions match TRBD2. The V segment lost 1 base and the J segment 4 bases; nucleotides outside the gene matches: 8. Germline V gene lookup returns CDR1 LGHNA and CDR2 YSLEER. This CDR3 spans 17 amino acids. Here the CDR3 DNA reads TGCGCCAGCAGCCAAGCTCCGAGCGGGAGGGCCGCAGATACGCAGTATTTT. Residues: CASSQAPSGRAADTQYF.

In this sample, this clonotype turned up a few times. The V call is TRBV10-2, the J call TRBJ1-1; D unclear. The CDR3 runs to 14 residues. V shed 3 bases and J shed 1 base, with 9 bases lying between them. Germline CDR1 and CDR2: WSHSY and SAAADI. The CDR3 region is CASSDRDKNTEAFF. DNA of the CDR3: TGCGCCAGCAGTGATAGGGATAAGAACACTGAAGCTTTCTTT.

This clonotype occurred a few times. V gene TRBV7-3 combines with J gene TRBJ1-1; D is uncertain. The CDR3 has 15 residues. Germline CDR1 SGHTA, CDR2 FQGTGA. Trimming took 1 base from V and 1 from J, leaving 10 bases between them. Here the CDR3 reads CASSLIRQENTEAFF. CDR3 coding DNA: TGTGCCAGCAGCTTAATTAGGCAGGAGAACACTGAAGCTTTCTTT.

There are a few counts of this clonotype. The CDR3 DNA reads TGTGCCAGCAGGCCTCAGCCATTGAACACTGAAGCTTTCTTT. Its protein product is CASRPQPLNTEAFF. The chain couples TRBV7-9 to TRBJ1-1; no clear D. This CDR3 has 14 amino acids. Deletions cut 6 bases from V and 0 bases from J, with 11 bases between. The germline CDR1 and CDR2 sequences are SEHNR and FQNEAQ (reference sequence).

The chain combines TRBV20-1 with TRBJ2-3, with TRBD1 identical over 10 bases. CDR1 DFQATT and CDR2 SNEGSKA come from the germline V gene (reference sequence). The CDR3 runs 14 residues. V gave up 4 bases and J gave up 5 bases; unmatched junction bases: 6. CDR3 DNA sequence: TGCAGTGCTATGGCCCGGGACAGGGGAGATACGCAGTATTTT. Its translation is CSAMARDRGDTQYF.

This clonotype was seen a handful of times. The V and J genes are TRBV20-1 and TRBJ2-2; D gene unclear. The CDR3 extends over 11 amino acids. V was clipped by 6 bases and J by 5 bases, with 7 bases between them. Germline-derived CDR1 and CDR2 are DFQATT and SNEGSKA (reference sequence). The CDR3 is CSAAGTGELFF. CDR3 nucleotides: TGCAGTGCCGCTGGGACCGGGGAGCTGTTTTTT.

The DNA of the CDR3 is TGTGCCAGTAGTATAAGGGTCTCGAAGGAGGGCTCCTACGAGCAGTACTTC. Amino acid sequence: CASSIRVSKEGSYEQYF. V is TRBV19 and J is TRBJ2-7; possible D gene TRBD2, 6 bases. Per germline, CDR1 LNHDA and CDR2 SQIVND (reference sequence). The CDR3 is 17 residues long. V gave up 2 bases and J gave up 0 bases, with 17 bases separating them.

The CDR3 here is CAISETISSIDTQYF. The CDR3 DNA follows: TGTGCCATCAGTGAGACGATCAGCTCCATAGATACGCAGTATTTT. This chain connects TRBV10-3 to TRBJ2-3, with D hard to call. CDR3 length: 15 amino acids. V was clipped by 2 bases and J by 5 bases, with 14 bases between them. Germline V gene lookup returns CDR1 ENHRY and CDR2 SYGVKD.

This clonotype was seen ten or more times. The V gene is TRBV6-2 or TRBV6-3, the J gene TRBJ2-1; TRBD2 agrees at 9 bases. The CDR3 has 14 amino acids. Germline-derived CDR1 and CDR2 are MNHEY and SVGEGT. The junction had 11 bases not matched to a gene; V was cut back by 7 bases and J by 10 bases. The CDR3 is CASTPGTSLREQFF. CDR3 nucleotide sequence: TGTGCCAGCACCCCCGGGACTAGCCTCAGGGAGCAGTTCTTC.